This T cell receptor (beta chain) derives from a study of PD-1 blockade in classical Hodgkin lymphoma. Overall study: Patients received nivolumab 3 mg/kg intravenously every 2 weeks.

Brentuximab vedotin exposure varied, and every patient relapsed after autologous stem cell transplantation. Complete response, partial response or progressive disease made up the best responses. Repertoires were generated with immunoSEQ multiplex PCR, while TCRdb's copy carries only in-frame clones and drops some. The table has 19,000 or so clones, around 72% seen once. This specimen consisted of peripheral blood mononuclear cells (PBMCs), obtained at baseline. This TCR derives from a human donor with classical Hodgkin lymphoma.

The CDR3 nucleotides are TGTGCCAGCAGCCTCCAACTAGCGGGTCTTTACAATGAGCAGTTCTTC. It specifies CASSLQLAGLYNEQFF. The chain is built from TRBV7-8 and TRBJ2-1; 9 positions match TRBD2. The CDR3 totals 16 residues. The germline V gene encodes CDR1 SGHVS and CDR2 FQNEAQ. V lost 5 bases and J lost 4; bases outside the gene matches: 9.